This TCR beta chain originates from a study of CD8+ T cells in alopecia areata. RNA extraction was followed by reverse transcription into cDNA, which acted as the sequencing template. Sequencing was performed with immunoSEQ multiplex PCR; in TCRdb, only in-frame clones are kept and a portion is missing. The sample has approximately 200,000 clones, 40% to 55% seen once; the top ten hold roughly 2.8%. V gave up 5 bases and J gave up 1 base; unmatched junction bases: 8. Germline V CDR1 and CDR2: SQVTM, ANQGSEA. The CDR3 contains 15 residues. Specified treatment: oral pan-JAK inhibitor, 5-10 mg twice daily.

The chain uses TRBV29-1 and TRBJ2-3; 8 bases are shared with TRBD2. The sequence derives from a human donor with alopecia areata. Here the sequenced sample was CD4+ T cells sorted from blood, taken between weeks 36 and 40, from a patient treated with tofacitinib. The CDR3 DNA reads as TGCAGCGTTAAGTGGACTAGCAGTCGCACAGATACGCAGTATTTT. Its translation: CSVKWTSSRTDTQYF.